This TCR beta chain was profiled in a study of control samples from healthy donors and cancer patients. Trimming left V 2 bases short and J 7 bases short, with 13 bases between. The germline V gene encodes CDR1 SGHVS and CDR2 FQNEAQ. The CDR3 totals 14 residues. The data were produced by immunoSEQ multiplex PCR, yet TCRdb's version contains in-frame clones alone and is incomplete. The sample carries hundreds of thousands of clones, 82% recorded once. The V call is TRBV7-8, the J call TRBJ2-3; TRBD2 is a possible D gene (6 bases). The sequence was obtained from an older woman with lung cancer. Sequencing input: PBMCs. As DNA, the CDR3 is TGTGCCAGCAGCTTACAGGCAGGAGGGAATACGCAGTATTTT. It translates to CASSLQAGGNTQYF.